Presented here are 8 T cell receptor beta chains from one specimen sequenced in a study of control samples from healthy donors and cancer patients. Profiled with immunoSEQ multiplex PCR; TCRdb holds only in-frame clones, not every one. The sample lists about 140,000 clones, approximately 94% occurring once. Source material: blood. All receptors come from a man in his forties or fifties in good health.

This sequence joins TRBV7-6 and TRBJ2-6; 8 nucleotides agree with TRBD1. Unmatched junction bases numbered 7, after V lost 3 bases and J lost 0 bases. The CDR3 is 18 residues long. Germline-derived CDR1 and CDR2 are SGHVS and FNYEAQ. CDR3 sequence reads: CASSLWDRSSSGANVLTF. The CDR3 DNA is TGTGCCAGCAGCTTGTGGGACAGGTCCTCCTCTGGGGCCAACGTCCTGACTTTC.

The chain employs TRBV20-1 and TRBJ2-7; D perhaps matches TRBD2 (5 bases). V lost 3 bases and J lost 1, with 16 bases in between. CDR3 length: 15 residues. From germline, CDR1 is DFQATT and CDR2 SNEGSKA (reference sequence). CDR3 loop: CSASSSLLGSYEQYF. The CDR3 DNA sequence: TGCAGTGCTAGTTCTAGCTTACTCGGATCCTACGAGCAGTACTTC.

The chain has TRBV29-1 and TRBJ2-3; D ambiguous. The CDR3 has 12 amino acids. Between the trimmed V and J ends, which lost 3 bases and 0 bases, there was a span of 4 bases. Germline-derived CDR1 and CDR2 are SQVTM and ANQGSEA. CDR3 bases: TGCAGCGTTGACAGTAGCACAGATACGCAGTATTTT. It specifies CSVDSSTDTQYF.

V and J are TRBV4-3 and TRBJ2-2; no reliable D call. The germline CDR1 and CDR2 sequences are LGHNA and YSLEER. V gave up 0 bases and J gave up 3 bases, with 14 bases separating them. The CDR3 is made up of 17 amino acids. Here the CDR3 DNA reads TGCGCCAGCAGCCAAGATCTTCCGACCTCCCACACCGGGGAGCTGTTTTTT. The encoded protein is CASSQDLPTSHTGELFF.

The chain uses TRBV5-1 and TRBJ1-3, with a weak D call TRBD1 (6 bases). Germline V gives CDR1 SGHRS, CDR2 YFSETQ. Trimming took 3 bases from V and 0 from J, leaving 13 bases between them. The CDR3 covers 16 residues. CDR3 nucleotides: TGCGCCAGCAGCTCGGGGGGACAAATCTCTGGAAACACCATATATTTT. It is translated as CASSSGGQISGNTIYF.

The V call is TRBV6-2 or TRBV6-3, the J call TRBJ2-7, with D perhaps being TRBD1 or TRBD2 (5 bases each). This CDR3 is 13 amino acids long. V was pared by 0 bases and J by 6 bases, with 9 bases between. Looked up from germline, CDR1 is MNHEY and CDR2 is SVGEGT. This CDR3 is CASSYSIGAEQYF. The CDR3 DNA reads TGTGCCAGCAGTTACTCGATCGGGGCCGAGCAGTACTTC.

This sequence joins TRBV9 and TRBJ1-2, with D hard to call. This CDR3 is built from 12 residues. Per the germline V gene, CDR1 is SGDLS and CDR2 is YYNGEE. Between the trimmed V and J ends, which lost 1 base and 2 bases, there was a span of 3 bases. The CDR3 nucleotides read TGTGCCAGCAGCGTATCGAACTATGGCTACACCTTC. It encodes CASSVSNYGYTF. Together with reference TRBV9 and TRBJ1-2, the CDR3 gives the full variable domain: DSGVTQTPKHLITATGQRVTLRCSPRSGDLSVYWYQQSLDQGLQFLIQYYNGEERAKGNILERFSAQQFPDLHSELNLSSLELGDSALYFCASSVSNYGYTFGSGTRLTVV.

The chain carries TRBV19 and TRBJ2-1; D remains unclear. CDR1 is LNHDA and CDR2 is SQIVND in the germline V gene (reference sequence). V lost 5 bases, J lost 8 bases, and 13 bases lay in between. This CDR3 is built from 13 residues. In nucleotides, the CDR3 is TGTGCCAGTAGTCCTTCTATCACCGATGAGCAGTTCTTC. Its translation is CASSPSITDEQFF.